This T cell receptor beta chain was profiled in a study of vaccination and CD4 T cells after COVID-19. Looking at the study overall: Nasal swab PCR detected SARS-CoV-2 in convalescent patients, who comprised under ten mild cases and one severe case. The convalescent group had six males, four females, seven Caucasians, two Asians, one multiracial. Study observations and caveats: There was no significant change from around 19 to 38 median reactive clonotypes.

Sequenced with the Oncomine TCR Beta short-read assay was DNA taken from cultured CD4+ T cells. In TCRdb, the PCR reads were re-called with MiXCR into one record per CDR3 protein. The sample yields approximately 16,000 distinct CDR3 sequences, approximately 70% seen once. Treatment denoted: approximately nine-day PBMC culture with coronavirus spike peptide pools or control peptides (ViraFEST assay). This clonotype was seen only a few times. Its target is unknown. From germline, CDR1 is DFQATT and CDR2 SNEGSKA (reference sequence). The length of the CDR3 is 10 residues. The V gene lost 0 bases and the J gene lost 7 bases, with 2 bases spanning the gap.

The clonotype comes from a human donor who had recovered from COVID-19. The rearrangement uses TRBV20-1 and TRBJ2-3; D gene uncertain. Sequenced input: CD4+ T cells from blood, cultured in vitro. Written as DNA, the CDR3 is TGCAGTGCTAGAGAAAATACGCAGTATTTT. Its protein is CSARENTQYF.